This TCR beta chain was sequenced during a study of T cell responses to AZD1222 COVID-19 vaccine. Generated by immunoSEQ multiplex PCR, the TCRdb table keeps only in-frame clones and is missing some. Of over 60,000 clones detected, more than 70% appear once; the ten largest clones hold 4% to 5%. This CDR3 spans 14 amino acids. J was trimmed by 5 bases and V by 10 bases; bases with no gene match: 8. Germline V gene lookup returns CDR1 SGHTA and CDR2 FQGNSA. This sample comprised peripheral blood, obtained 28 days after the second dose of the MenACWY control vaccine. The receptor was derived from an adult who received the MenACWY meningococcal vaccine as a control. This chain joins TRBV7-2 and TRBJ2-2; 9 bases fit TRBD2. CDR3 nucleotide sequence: TGTGCCAACCAGCTGCTAGCGGGAACCGGGGAGCTGTTTTTT. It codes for CANQLLAGTGELFF.